What follows describes a single TCR beta chain. This sample is part of a study of blood T cell repertoires in COVID-19. The wider study: Collection of acute and convalescent COVID-19 samples took place in the United States, Italy and Spain. Sample material is recorded as cDNA or gDNA derived from T cells, B-cell-depleted T cells, or PBMCs.

The CDR3 totals 17 residues. Germline CDR1 and CDR2: GTSNPN and SVGIG (reference sequence). Trimming cost V 2 bases and J 3 bases; bases outside gene matches: 9. In the authors' methods: Amplification with reference gene primers provided the estimates of nucleated cell counts. Assay: immunoSEQ multiplex PCR; the TCRdb copy retains only in-frame clones and omits some. For V, J and clone size, that table is used; D and trimming come from the DNA. The sample includes 250,000 to 350,000 clones, 75% to 90% seen only once; the top ten take 0.75% to 0.9%. The sequence was obtained from a man aged 25 to 40 with acute or convalescent COVID-19. Sequences were obtained from peripheral blood. The rearrangement links TRBV30 to TRBJ2-1, with TRBD2 matching 11 bases. The chain's CDR3 is CAWSLPGTSGRYNEQFF. The CDR3 bases are TGTGCCTGGAGTCTCCCTGGGACTAGCGGTCGCTACAATGAGCAGTTCTTC. The whole variable domain, remainder taken from reference TRBV30 and TRBJ2-1, is SQTIHQWPATLVQPVGSPLSLECTVEGTSNPNLYWYRQAAGRGLQLLFYSVGIGQISSEVPQNLSASRPQDRQFILSSKKLLLSDSGFYLCAWSLPGTSGRYNEQFFGPGTRLTVL.